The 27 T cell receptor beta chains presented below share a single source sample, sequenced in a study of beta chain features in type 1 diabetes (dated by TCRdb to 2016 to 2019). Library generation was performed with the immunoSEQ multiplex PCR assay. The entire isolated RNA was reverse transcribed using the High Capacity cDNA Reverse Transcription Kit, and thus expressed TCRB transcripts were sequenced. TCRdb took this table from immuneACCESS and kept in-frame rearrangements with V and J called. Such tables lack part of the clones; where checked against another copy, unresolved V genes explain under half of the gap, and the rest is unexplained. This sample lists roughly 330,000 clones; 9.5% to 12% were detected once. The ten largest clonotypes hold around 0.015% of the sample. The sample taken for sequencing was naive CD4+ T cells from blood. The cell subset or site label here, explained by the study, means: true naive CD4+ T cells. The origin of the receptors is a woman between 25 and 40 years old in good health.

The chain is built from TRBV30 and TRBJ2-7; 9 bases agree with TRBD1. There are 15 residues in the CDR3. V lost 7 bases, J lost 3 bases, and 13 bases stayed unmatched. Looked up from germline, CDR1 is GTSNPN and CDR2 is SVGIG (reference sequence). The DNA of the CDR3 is TGTGCCTTTTCATTCCGGGGACAGGGAATCTACGAGCAGTACTTC. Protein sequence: CAFSFRGQGIYEQYF.

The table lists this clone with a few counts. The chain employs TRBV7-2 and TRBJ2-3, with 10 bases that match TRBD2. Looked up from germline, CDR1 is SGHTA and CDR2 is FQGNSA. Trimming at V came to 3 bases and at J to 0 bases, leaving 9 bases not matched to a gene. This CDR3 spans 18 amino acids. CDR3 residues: CASSLIEVTSGSTDTQYF. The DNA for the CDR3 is TGTGCCAGCAGCTTGATAGAAGTGACTAGCGGGAGCACAGATACGCAGTATTTT.

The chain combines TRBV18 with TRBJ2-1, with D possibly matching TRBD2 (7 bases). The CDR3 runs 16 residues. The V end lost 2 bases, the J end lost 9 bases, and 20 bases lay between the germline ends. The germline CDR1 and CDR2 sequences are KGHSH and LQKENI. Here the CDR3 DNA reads TGTGCCAGCTCACCAATGGGCGGGGGCGCGAAGGGTGAGCAGTTCTTC. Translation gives CASSPMGGGAKGEQFF.

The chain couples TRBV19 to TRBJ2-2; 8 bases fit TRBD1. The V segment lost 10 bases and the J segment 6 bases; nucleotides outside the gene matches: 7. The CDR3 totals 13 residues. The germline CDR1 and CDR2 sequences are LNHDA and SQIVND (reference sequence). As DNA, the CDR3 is TGTGCCACCAACAGGGGGGAACCCGGGGAGCTGTTTTTT. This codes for CATNRGEPGELFF.

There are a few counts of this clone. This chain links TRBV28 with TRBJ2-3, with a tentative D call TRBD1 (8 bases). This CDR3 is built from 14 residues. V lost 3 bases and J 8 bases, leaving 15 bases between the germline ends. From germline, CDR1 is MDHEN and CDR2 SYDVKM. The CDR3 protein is CASSLSGGGGTQYF. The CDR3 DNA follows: TGTGCCAGCAGTTTGTCAGGGGGCGGGGGTACGCAGTATTTT. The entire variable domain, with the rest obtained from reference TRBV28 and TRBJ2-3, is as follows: DVKVTQSSRYLVKRTGEKVFLECVQDMDHENMFWYRQDPGLGLRLIYFSYDVKMKEKGDIPEGYSVSREKKERFSLILESASTNQTSMYLCASSLSGGGGTQYFGPGTRLTVL.

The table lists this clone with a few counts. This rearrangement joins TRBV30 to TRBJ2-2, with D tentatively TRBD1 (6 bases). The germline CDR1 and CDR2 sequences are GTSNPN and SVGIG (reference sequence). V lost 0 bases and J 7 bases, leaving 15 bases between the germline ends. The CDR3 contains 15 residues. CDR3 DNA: TGTGCCTGGAGTGTTACAGGGACGAACGGCGGGGAGCTGTTTTTT. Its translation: CAWSVTGTNGGELFF.

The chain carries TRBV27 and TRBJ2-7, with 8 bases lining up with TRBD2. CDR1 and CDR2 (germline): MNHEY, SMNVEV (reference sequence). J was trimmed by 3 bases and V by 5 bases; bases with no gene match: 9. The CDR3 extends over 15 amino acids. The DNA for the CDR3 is TGTGCCAGCAGTCCGATAGCGGGGCACTACTACGAGCAGTACTTC. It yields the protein CASSPIAGHYYEQYF.

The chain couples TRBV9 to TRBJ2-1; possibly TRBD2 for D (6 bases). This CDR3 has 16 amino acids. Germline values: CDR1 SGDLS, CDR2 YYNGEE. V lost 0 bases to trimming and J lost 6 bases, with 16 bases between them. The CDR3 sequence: CASSVGDSGGLNEQFF. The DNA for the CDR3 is TGTGCCAGCAGCGTAGGGGATAGCGGAGGCCTCAATGAGCAGTTCTTC.

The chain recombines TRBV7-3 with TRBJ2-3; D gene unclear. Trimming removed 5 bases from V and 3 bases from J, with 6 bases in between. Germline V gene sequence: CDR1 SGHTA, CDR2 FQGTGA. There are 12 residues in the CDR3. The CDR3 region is CASSPTTDTQYF. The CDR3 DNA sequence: TGTGCCAGCAGCCCCACTACAGATACGCAGTATTTT.

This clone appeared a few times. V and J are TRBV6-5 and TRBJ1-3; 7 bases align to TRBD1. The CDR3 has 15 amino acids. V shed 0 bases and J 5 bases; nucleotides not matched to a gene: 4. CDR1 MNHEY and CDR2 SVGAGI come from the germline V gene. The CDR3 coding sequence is TGTGCCAGCAGTTACTCCGGGACAGCAAGAAACACCATATATTTT. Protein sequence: CASSYSGTARNTIYF.

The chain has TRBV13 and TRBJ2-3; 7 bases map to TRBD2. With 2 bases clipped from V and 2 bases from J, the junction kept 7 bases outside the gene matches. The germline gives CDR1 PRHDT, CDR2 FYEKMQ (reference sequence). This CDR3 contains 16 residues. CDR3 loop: CASSLLREALTDTQYF. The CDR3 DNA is TGTGCCAGCAGCTTACTCCGGGAGGCGCTCACAGATACGCAGTATTTT.

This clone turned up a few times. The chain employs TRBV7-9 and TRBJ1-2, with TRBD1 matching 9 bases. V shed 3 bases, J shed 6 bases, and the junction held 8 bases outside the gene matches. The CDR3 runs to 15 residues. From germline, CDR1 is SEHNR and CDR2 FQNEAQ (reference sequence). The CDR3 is CASSFGGTGLNGYTF. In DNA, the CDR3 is TGTGCCAGCAGCTTCGGCGGGACAGGGTTAAATGGCTACACCTTC.

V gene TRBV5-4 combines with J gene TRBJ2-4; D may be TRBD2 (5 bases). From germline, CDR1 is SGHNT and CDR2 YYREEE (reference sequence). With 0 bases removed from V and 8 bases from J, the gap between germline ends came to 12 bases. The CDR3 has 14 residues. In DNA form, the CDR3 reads TGTGCCAGCAGCTTGGGATCGGGGTTGGACATTCAGTACTTC. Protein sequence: CASSLGSGLDIQYF.

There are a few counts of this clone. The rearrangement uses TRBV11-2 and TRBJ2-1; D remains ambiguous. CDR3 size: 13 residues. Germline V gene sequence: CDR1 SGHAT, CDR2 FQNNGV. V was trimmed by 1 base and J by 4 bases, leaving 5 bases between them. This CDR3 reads CASSLARYNEQFF. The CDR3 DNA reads TGTGCCAGCAGCTTAGCCAGATACAATGAGCAGTTCTTC.

The CDR3 region is CAVGREANTEAFF. In DNA, the CDR3 is TGTGCCGTAGGACGGGAAGCCAACACTGAAGCTTTCTTT. The rearrangement uses TRBV10-3 and TRBJ1-1; D not certain. CDR1 is ENHRY and CDR2 is SYGVKD in the germline V gene. The CDR3 is made up of 13 amino acids. Trimming cost V 11 bases and J 2 bases, with 15 bases left between them.

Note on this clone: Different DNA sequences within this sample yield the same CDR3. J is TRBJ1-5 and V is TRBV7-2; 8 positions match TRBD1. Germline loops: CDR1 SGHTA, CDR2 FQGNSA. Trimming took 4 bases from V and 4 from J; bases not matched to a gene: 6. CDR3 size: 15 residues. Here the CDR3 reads CASSSRTGSNQPQHF. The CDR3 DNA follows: TGTGCCAGCAGCTCCCGGACAGGGAGTAATCAGCCCCAGCATTTT.

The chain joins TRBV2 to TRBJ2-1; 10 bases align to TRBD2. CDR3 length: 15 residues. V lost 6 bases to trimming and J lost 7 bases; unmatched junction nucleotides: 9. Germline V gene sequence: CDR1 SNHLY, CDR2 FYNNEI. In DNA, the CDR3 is TGTGCCAGCAGAGTGGCTAGCGGGAGAAGGAATGAGCAGTTCTTC. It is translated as CASRVASGRRNEQFF.

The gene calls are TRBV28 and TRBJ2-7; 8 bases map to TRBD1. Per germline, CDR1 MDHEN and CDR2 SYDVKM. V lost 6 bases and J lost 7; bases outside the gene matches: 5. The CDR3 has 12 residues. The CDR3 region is CASRQGAGEQYF. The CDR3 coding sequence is TGTGCCAGCAGGCAGGGGGCTGGGGAGCAGTACTTC.

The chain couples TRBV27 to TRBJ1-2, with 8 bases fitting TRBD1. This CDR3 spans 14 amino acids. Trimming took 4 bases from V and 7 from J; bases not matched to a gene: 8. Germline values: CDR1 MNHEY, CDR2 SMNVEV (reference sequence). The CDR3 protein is CASSSGQGSSGYTF. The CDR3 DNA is TGTGCCAGCAGTTCAGGACAGGGAAGTTCTGGCTACACCTTC.

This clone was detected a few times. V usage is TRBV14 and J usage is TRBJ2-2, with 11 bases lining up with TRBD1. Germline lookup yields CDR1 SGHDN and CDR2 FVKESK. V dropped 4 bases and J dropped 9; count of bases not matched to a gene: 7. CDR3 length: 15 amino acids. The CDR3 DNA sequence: TGTGCCAGCAGCCCGTTGGACAGGGGGCGTTGGGAGCTGTTTTTT. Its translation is CASSPLDRGRWELFF.

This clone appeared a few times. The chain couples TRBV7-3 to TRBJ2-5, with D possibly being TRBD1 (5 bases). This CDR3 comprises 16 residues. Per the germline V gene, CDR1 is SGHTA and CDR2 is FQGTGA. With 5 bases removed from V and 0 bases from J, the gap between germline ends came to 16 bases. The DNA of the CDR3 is TGTGCCAGCAGCCCGACTCAGTCAGGGTACCAAGAGACCCAGTACTTC. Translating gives CASSPTQSGYQETQYF.

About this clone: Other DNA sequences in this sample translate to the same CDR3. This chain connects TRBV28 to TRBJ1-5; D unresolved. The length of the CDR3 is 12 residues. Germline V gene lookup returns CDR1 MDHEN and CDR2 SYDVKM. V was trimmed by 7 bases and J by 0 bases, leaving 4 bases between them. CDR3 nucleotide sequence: TGTGCCAGCACGTATAGCAATCAGCCCCAGCATTTT. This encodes CASTYSNQPQHF.

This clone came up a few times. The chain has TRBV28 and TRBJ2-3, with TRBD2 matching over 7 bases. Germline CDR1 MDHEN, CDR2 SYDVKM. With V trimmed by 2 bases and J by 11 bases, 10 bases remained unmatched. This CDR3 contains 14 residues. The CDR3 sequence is CASSLDGLAAGQYF. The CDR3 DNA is TGTGCCAGCAGTTTAGATGGGCTAGCGGCGGGGCAGTATTTT. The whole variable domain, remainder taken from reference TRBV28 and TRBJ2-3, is DVKVTQSSRYLVKRTGEKVFLECVQDMDHENMFWYRQDPGLGLRLIYFSYDVKMKEKGDIPEGYSVSREKKERFSLILESASTNQTSMYLCASSLDGLAAGQYFGPGTRLTVL.

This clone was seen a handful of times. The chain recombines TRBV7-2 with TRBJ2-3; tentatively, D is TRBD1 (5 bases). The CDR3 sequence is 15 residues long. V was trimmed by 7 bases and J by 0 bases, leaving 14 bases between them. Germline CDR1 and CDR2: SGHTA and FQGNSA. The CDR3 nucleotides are TGTGCCAGCAACGCCTGGCAGGGAAGCACAGATACGCAGTATTTT. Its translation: CASNAWQGSTDTQYF. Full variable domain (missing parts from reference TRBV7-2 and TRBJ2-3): GAGVSQSPSNKVTEKGKDVELRCDPISGHTALYWYRQSLGQGLEFLIYFQGNSAPDKSGLPSDRFSAERTGGSVSTLTIQRTQQEDSAVYLCASNAWQGSTDTQYFGPGTRLTVL.

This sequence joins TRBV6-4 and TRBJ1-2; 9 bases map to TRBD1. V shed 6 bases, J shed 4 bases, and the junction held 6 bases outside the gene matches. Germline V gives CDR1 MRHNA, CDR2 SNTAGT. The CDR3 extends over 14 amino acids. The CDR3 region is CASRPTGGTYGYTF. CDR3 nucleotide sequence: TGTGCCAGCAGGCCCACAGGGGGCACCTATGGCTACACCTTC.

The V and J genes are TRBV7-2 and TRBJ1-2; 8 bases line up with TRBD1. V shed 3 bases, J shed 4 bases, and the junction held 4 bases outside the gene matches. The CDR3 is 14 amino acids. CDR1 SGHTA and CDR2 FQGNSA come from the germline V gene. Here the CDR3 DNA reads TGTGCCAGCAGCTTCTCCGACAGGGGCTATGGCTACACCTTC. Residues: CASSFSDRGYGYTF.

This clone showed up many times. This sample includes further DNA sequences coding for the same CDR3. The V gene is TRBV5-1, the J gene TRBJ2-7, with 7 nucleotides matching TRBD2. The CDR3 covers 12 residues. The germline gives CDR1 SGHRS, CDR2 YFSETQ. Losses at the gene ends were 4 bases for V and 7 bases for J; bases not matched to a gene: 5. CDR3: CASSRTSDEQYF. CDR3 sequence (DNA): TGCGCCAGCAGCCGTACTAGCGATGAGCAGTACTTC.